These 21 T cell receptor beta chains share one sample of origin, sequenced in a study of control samples from healthy donors and cancer patients. The protocol was immunoSEQ multiplex PCR, while the TCRdb copy is restricted to in-frame clones and leaves out a portion. The sample includes around 170,000 clones, just over 85% of them seen just once. Input material: blood. The source of these receptors is a woman between 25 and 40 years old in good health.

For the CDR3, the DNA is TGTGCCATAGGGGAGACGGCGGGACTCACAGATACGCAGTATTTT. Amino acid sequence: CAIGETAGLTDTQYF. V gene TRBV28 combines with J gene TRBJ2-3; a weak D match, TRBD2 (6 bases). The V gene lost 10 bases and the J gene lost 2 bases, with 19 bases spanning the gap. This CDR3 has 15 amino acids. The V gene's germline CDR1 is MDHEN and CDR2 SYDVKM. Drawing the rest from reference TRBV28 and TRBJ2-3, the complete variable domain is DVKVTQSSRYLVKRTGEKVFLECVQDMDHENMFWYRQDPGLGLRLIYFSYDVKMKEKGDIPEGYSVSREKKERFSLILESASTNQTSMYLCAIGETAGLTDTQYFGPGTRLTVL.

The chain employs TRBV12-3 or TRBV12-4 and TRBJ1-4; the match to TRBD1 covers 7 bases. This CDR3 spans 13 amino acids. After removal of 5 bases from V and 7 bases from J, the junction contained 4 bases not matched to a gene. Here the CDR3 DNA reads TGTGCCAGCAGTGTGGGGACAGCTGAAAAACTGTTTTTT. Translation gives CASSVGTAEKLFF.

This clone was detected once. The gene calls are TRBV11-2 and TRBJ2-7; D unclear. The V end was cut by 1 base, the J end by 3 bases, with 7 bases between. The CDR3 consists of 13 residues. CDR1 and CDR2 from the germline V gene are SGHAT and FQNNGV. The CDR3 spells CASSLVDGYEQYV. The CDR3 nucleotides read TGTGCCAGCAGCTTAGTCGACGGCTACGAGCAGTACGTC.

This sequence joins TRBV28 and TRBJ2-3; 8 positions agree with TRBD2. The trim removed 4 bases at V and 3 bases at J, leaving 9 bases unmatched. Per germline, CDR1 MDHEN and CDR2 SYDVKM. This CDR3 contains 16 residues. In DNA, the CDR3 is TGTGCCAGCAGTTCTGGCGAGCGGGGGATTACAGATACGCAGTATTTT. Residues: CASSSGERGITDTQYF.

The V gene is TRBV5-6, the J gene TRBJ1-1; TRBD1 matches at 7 bases. The ends lost 1 base at V and 4 bases at J; junction bases unmatched: 4. This CDR3 region has 14 residues. CDR1 is SGHDT and CDR2 is YYEEEE in the germline V gene. Here the CDR3 DNA reads TGTGCCAGCAGCTTGACAGGGGTTTCCACTGAAGCTTTCTTT. Protein: CASSLTGVSTEAFF.

The V and J genes are TRBV6-6 and TRBJ1-6, with D perhaps matching TRBD1 (5 bases). The CDR3 contains 13 residues. CDR1 MNHNY and CDR2 SVGAGI come from the germline V gene (reference sequence). V was pared by 0 bases and J by 9 bases, with 6 bases between. The CDR3 spells CASSYSTGSPLHF. Written as DNA, the CDR3 is TGTGCCAGCAGTTACTCTACAGGTTCACCCCTCCACTTT.

The V and J genes are TRBV28 and TRBJ1-1, with D possibly being TRBD1 (5 bases). The CDR3 is 15 residues long. Per the germline V gene, CDR1 is MDHEN and CDR2 is SYDVKM. V lost 2 bases, J lost 6 bases, and 16 bases lay in between. This chain's CDR3 is CASSLQGPMGAEAFF. CDR3 nucleotide sequence: TGTGCCAGCAGTTTACAGGGCCCGATGGGGGCTGAAGCTTTCTTT.

The chain joins TRBV7-9 to TRBJ2-7, with a possible D match to TRBD2 (6 bases). CDR1 and CDR2 from the germline V gene are SEHNR and FQNEAQ (reference sequence). There are 16 residues in the CDR3. Trimming pared 0 bases from V and 6 bases from J, leaving 18 bases between. CDR3 sequence: CASSLAPLLEGSEQYF. CDR3 nucleotides: TGTGCCAGCAGCTTAGCGCCCCTCTTGGAGGGTTCCGAGCAGTACTTC.

The chain links TRBV28 to TRBJ1-1; D perhaps matches TRBD1 (6 bases). V lost 4 bases and J 4 bases, leaving 13 bases between the germline ends. CDR3 size: 14 residues. Germline-derived CDR1 and CDR2 are MDHEN and SYDVKM. The CDR3 loop reads CASSSQGRITEAFF. The CDR3 coding sequence is TGTGCCAGCAGTTCTCAGGGGAGGATCACTGAAGCTTTCTTT. Looking up the rest from reference TRBV28 and TRBJ1-1 gives the full variable domain: DVKVTQSSRYLVKRTGEKVFLECVQDMDHENMFWYRQDPGLGLRLIYFSYDVKMKEKGDIPEGYSVSREKKERFSLILESASTNQTSMYLCASSSQGRITEAFFGQGTRLTVV.

This sequence joins TRBV19 and TRBJ2-7; the D call may be TRBD1 or TRBD2 (5 bases each). This CDR3 has 13 amino acids. Germline CDR1 reads LNHDA; CDR2 reads SQIVND (reference sequence). V lost 1 base and J 4 bases, leaving 8 bases between the germline ends. In nucleotides, the CDR3 is TGTGCCAGTAGTATAGCCGGGGCTTACGAGCAGTACTTC. This translates into CASSIAGAYEQYF.

This chain links TRBV7-8 with TRBJ2-5, with 9 bases matching TRBD1. The CDR3 length is 15 residues. The V gene's germline CDR1 is SGHVS and CDR2 FQNEAQ. With 3 bases clipped from V and 0 bases from J, the junction kept 2 bases outside the gene matches. CDR3 protein: CASSFRDRDQETQYF. The CDR3 nucleotides read TGTGCCAGCAGCTTCCGGGACAGGGACCAAGAGACCCAGTACTTC. The full variable domain, rest sourced from reference TRBV7-8 and TRBJ2-5, is GAGVSQSPRYKVAKRGQDVALRCDPISGHVSLFWYQQALGQGPEFLTYFQNEAQLDKSGLPSDRFFAERPEGSVSTLKIQRTQQEDSAVYLCASSFRDRDQETQYFGPGTRLLVL.

V is TRBV11-3 and J is TRBJ2-7, with 7 bases that match TRBD1. CDR1 is SGHNT and CDR2 is YENEEA in the germline V gene. After removal of 1 base from V and 6 bases from J, the junction contained 6 bases not matched to a gene. This CDR3 is 14 amino acids long. CDR3: CASSLGPPGGEQYF. The CDR3 nucleotides are TGTGCCAGCAGCTTAGGACCCCCAGGGGGCGAGCAGTACTTC.

The gene calls are TRBV12-3 or TRBV12-4 and TRBJ2-7, with TRBD1 matching over 7 bases. There are 13 residues in the CDR3. The J segment lost 2 bases and the V segment lost 5 bases, leaving 3 bases of the junction unmatched. CDR3 sequence (DNA): TGTGCCAGCAGTCTTCAGGGGGCCTACGAGCAGTACTTC. This codes for CASSLQGAYEQYF.

In this sample, this clone turned up many times. The V gene is TRBV6-4, the J gene TRBJ2-3; 9 bases fit TRBD1. With 4 bases clipped from V and 1 base from J, the junction kept 0 bases outside the gene matches. Looked up from germline, CDR1 is MRHNA and CDR2 is SNTAGT. The CDR3 is made up of 14 amino acids. DNA for the CDR3: TGTGCCAGCAGTGGGACAGGGGGCACAGATACGCAGTATTTT. Residues: CASSGTGGTDTQYF.

V and J are TRBV30 and TRBJ2-2; 7 bases align to TRBD1. The germline V gene has CDR1 GTSNPN and CDR2 SVGIG (reference sequence). CDR3 length equals 12 residues. The V gene end was trimmed by 3 bases and the J gene end by 8 bases; junction bases not matched to a gene: 3. As DNA, the CDR3 is TGTGCCTGGAGCCACAGGGGAGGGGAGCTGTTTTTT. Its translation is CAWSHRGGELFF.

The CDR3 coding sequence is TGTGCCAGCTCACCACGGGGACTAGCGGGAGTCGGAGCCTTAAGCACAGATACGCAGTATTTT. This encodes CASSPRGLAGVGALSTDTQYF. The chain links TRBV18 to TRBJ2-3; 14 bases are shared with TRBD2. V shed 1 base and J 0 bases; nucleotides not matched to a gene: 12. Germline assignment: CDR1 KGHSH and CDR2 LQKENI. This CDR3 is built from 21 residues.

The chain recombines TRBV28 with TRBJ1-1; TRBD1 is a possible D gene (5 bases). There are 12 residues in the CDR3. Germline lookup yields CDR1 MDHEN and CDR2 SYDVKM. Trimming removed 7 bases at V and 4 bases at J, with 10 bases between. The CDR3, as DNA: TGTGCCAGCACTCCAGGGTCCACTGAAGCTTTCTTT. The encoded protein is CASTPGSTEAFF.

V gene TRBV10-1 combines with J gene TRBJ2-1, with D perhaps TRBD2 (6 bases). The CDR3 is 14 residues long. Germline CDR1 WNHNN, CDR2 SYGVQD (reference sequence). The germline V and J ends were trimmed by 3 bases and 0 bases, with 6 bases remaining between them. CDR3 protein: CASSDGSSYNEQFF. The CDR3, as DNA: TGCGCCAGCAGTGACGGGAGCTCCTACAATGAGCAGTTCTTC.

The V and J genes are TRBV9 and TRBJ1-1; the D is unclear. The ends were cut back, 1 base at V and 1 base at J, with 8 bases in the middle. CDR3 length: 14 residues. Per germline, CDR1 SGDLS and CDR2 YYNGEE. As DNA, the CDR3 is TGTGCCAGCAGCGTAACCAAGACGAACACTGAAGCTTTCTTT. Translation: CASSVTKTNTEAFF.

This clone was seen only a few times. The chain carries TRBV30 and TRBJ1-3; D is undetermined. V dropped 3 bases and J dropped 4 bases, with 10 bases sitting between them. The CDR3 length is 13 residues. Germline V gene sequence: CDR1 GTSNPN, CDR2 SVGIG (reference sequence). CDR3 sequence (DNA): TGTGCCTGGAGCCTCGGGTACGGAAACACCATATATTTT. Residues: CAWSLGYGNTIYF.

The CDR3 DNA reads TGTGCCAGCAGCCAAGAGGCGGAGACTGCCCTTGGAAACACCATATATTTT. Its translation: CASSQEAETALGNTIYF. This sequence joins TRBV4-2 and TRBJ1-3; the D is unclear. The CDR3 spans 17 residues. V shed 0 bases and J shed 3 bases, with 15 bases lying between them. Germline CDR1 LGHNA, CDR2 YNFKEQ.